Given below is one T cell receptor (beta chain) in context. Its matching antigen is unknown. When replicate PCRs were run on sorted subsets, they used roughly 0.2 ug DNA, about 31,000 T cell genomes. TCRdb's table, derived via immunoSEQ multiplex PCR, lists solely in-frame clones and lacks some. Among some 1 million clones listed, about 70% were seen once. This CDR3 region has 14 residues. Germline V gives CDR1 SQVTM, CDR2 ANQGSEA. The J segment lost 6 bases and the V segment lost 0 bases, leaving 5 bases of the junction unmatched. These data are taken from a study of shared clonotypes between healthy human individuals. Whole-study findings and limits: Although depth was large, rarefaction showed that sequencing of the sorted subsets was incomplete. Generation probabilities of non-shared clonotypes were lower (relative to those shared by all four donors).

CD4+ cells yielded CD45RA+ naive and CD45RA-negative memory subsets. The source of this sequence is a man aged 18 to 35 in good health. Sequencing was carried out using memory CD4+ T cells sorted from blood. The subset was: CD45RA-negative fraction. The chain recombines TRBV29-1 with TRBJ1-1; 9 bases match TRBD1. CDR3 in amino acids: CSVEESGQGAEAFF. CDR3 nucleotides: TGCAGCGTTGAAGAATCGGGACAGGGCGCTGAAGCTTTCTTT.